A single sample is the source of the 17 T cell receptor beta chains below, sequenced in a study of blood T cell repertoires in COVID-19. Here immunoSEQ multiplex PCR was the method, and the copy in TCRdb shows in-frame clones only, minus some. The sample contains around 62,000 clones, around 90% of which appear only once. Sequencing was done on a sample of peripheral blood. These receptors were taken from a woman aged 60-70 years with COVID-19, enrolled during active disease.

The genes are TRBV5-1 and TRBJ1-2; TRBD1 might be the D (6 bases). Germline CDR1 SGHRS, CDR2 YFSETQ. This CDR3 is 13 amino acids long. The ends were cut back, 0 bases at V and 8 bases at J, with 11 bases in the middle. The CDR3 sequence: CASSLVSGDGYTF. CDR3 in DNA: TGCGCCAGCAGCTTGGTTTCAGGGGACGGCTACACCTTC.

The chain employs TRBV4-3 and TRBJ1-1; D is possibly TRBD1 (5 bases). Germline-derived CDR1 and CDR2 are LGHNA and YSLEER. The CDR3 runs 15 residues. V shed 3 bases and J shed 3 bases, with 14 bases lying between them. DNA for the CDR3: TGCGCCAGCAGCCAGGGGTGGGGGGAGGACACTGAAGCTTTCTTT. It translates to CASSQGWGEDTEAFF.

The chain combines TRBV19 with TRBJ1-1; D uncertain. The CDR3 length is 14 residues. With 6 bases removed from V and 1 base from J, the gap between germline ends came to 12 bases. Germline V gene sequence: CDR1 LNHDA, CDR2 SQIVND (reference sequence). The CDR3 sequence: CASSRERTNTEAFF. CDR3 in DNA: TGTGCCAGTAGCCGGGAGAGGACGAACACTGAAGCTTTCTTT.

The CDR3 DNA reads as TGTGCCAGCAGACCGCGGAGCTCTGGAAACACCATATATTTT. Translating it yields CASRPRSSGNTIYF. The chain recombines TRBV5-6 with TRBJ1-3; D gene uncertain. V lost 5 bases and J 0 bases, leaving 9 bases between the germline ends. CDR3 length: 14 amino acids. The germline CDR1 and CDR2 sequences are SGHDT and YYEEEE.

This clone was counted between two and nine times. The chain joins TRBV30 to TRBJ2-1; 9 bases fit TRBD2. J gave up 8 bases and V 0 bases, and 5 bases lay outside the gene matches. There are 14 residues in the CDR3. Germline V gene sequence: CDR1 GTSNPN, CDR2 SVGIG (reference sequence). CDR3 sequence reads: CAWSVYSGSDEQFF. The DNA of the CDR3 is TGTGCCTGGAGTGTTTATAGCGGGAGCGATGAGCAGTTCTTC.

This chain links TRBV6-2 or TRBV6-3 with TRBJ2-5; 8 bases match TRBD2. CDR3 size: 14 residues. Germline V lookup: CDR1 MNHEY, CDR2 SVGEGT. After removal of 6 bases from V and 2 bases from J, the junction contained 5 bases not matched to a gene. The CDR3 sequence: CASSTGGIQETQYF. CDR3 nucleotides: TGTGCCAGCAGCACGGGGGGGATACAAGAGACCCAGTACTTC.

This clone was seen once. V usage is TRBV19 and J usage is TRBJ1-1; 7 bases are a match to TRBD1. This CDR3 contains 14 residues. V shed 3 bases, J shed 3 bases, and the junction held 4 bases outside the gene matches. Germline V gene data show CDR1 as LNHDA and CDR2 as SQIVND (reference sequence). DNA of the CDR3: TGTGCCAGTAGTATTCCCAGGGGGGACACTGAAGCTTTCTTT. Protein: CASSIPRGDTEAFF.

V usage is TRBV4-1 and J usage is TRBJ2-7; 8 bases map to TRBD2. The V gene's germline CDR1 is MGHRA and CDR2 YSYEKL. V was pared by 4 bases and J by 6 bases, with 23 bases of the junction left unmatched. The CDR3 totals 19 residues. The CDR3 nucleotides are TGCGCCAGCAGCCGGAACCTTAGGGTGGTAGCGGGGTCAAAAAGCGAGCAGTACTTC. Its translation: CASSRNLRVVAGSKSEQYF.

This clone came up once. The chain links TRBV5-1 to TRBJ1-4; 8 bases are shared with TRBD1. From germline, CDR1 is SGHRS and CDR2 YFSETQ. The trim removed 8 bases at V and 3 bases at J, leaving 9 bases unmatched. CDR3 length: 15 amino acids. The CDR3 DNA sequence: TGCGCCAGTGGACAGGGAAACTCAGCTAATGAAAAACTGTTTTTT. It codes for CASGQGNSANEKLFF.

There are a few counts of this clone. Here the CDR3 reads CASSPGTSGQYEQYF. For the CDR3, the DNA is TGTGCCAGCAGCCCGGGGACTAGCGGGCAGTACGAGCAGTACTTC. The chain recombines TRBV5-4 with TRBJ2-7; TRBD2 agrees at 12 bases. V lost 4 bases and J lost 4; bases outside the gene matches: 6. Germline values: CDR1 SGHNT, CDR2 YYREEE (reference sequence). The CDR3 contains 15 residues.

CDR3 loop: CASSRQGRPYEQYF. CDR3 nucleotide sequence: TGTGCCAGCAGCCGACAGGGGCGGCCCTACGAGCAGTACTTC. The chain recombines TRBV2 with TRBJ2-7; TRBD1 aligns across 8 bases. Germline assignment: CDR1 SNHLY and CDR2 FYNNEI. The junction had 6 bases not matched to a gene; V was cut back by 6 bases and J by 2 bases. The CDR3 spans 14 residues.

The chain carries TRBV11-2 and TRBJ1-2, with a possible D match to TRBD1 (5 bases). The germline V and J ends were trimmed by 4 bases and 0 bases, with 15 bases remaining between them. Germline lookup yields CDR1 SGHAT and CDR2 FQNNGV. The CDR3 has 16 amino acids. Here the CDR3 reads CASSSYGQGTNYGYTF. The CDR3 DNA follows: TGTGCCAGCAGCTCGTACGGCCAGGGAACTAACTATGGCTACACCTTC.

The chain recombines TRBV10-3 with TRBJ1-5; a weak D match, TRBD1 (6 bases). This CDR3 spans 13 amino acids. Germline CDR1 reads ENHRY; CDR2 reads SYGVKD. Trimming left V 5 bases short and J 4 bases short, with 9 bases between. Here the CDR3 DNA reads TGTGCCATCAGTACAGGGCCTAATCAGCCCCAGCATTTT. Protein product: CAISTGPNQPQHF.

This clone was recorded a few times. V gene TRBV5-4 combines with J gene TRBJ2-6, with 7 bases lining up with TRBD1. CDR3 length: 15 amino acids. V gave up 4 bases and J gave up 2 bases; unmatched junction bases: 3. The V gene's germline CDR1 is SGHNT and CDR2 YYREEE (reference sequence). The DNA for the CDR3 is TGTGCCAGCAGCCTACAGGGGACTGGGGCCAACGTCCTGACTTTC. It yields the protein CASSLQGTGANVLTF.

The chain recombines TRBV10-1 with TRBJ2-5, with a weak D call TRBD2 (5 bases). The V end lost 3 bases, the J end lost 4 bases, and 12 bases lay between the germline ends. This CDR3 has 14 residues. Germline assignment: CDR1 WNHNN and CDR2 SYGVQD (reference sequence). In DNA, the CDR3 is TGCGCCAGCAGTGATGAGGGTAGAGGAGAGACCCAGTACTTC. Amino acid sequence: CASSDEGRGETQYF.

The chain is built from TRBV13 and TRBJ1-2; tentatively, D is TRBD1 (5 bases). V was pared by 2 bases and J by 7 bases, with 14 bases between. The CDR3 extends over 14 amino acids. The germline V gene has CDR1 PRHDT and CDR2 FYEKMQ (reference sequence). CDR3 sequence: CASSLRSRVFGYTF. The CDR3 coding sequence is TGTGCCAGCAGCTTAAGGTCCAGGGTCTTTGGCTACACCTTC. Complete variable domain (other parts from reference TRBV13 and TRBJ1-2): AAGVIQSPRHLIKEKRETATLKCYPIPRHDTVYWYQQGPGQDPQFLISFYEKMQSDKGSIPDRFSAQQFSDYHSELNMSSLELGDSALYFCASSLRSRVFGYTFGSGTRLTVV.

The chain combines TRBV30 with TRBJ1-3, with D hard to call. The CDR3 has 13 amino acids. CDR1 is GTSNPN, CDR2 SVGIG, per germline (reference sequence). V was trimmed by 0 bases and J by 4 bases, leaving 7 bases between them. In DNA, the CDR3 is TGTGCCTGGAGTGTAACGGTAGGAAACACCATATATTTT. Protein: CAWSVTVGNTIYF. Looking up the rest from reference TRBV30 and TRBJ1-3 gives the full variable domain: SQTIHQWPATLVQPVGSPLSLECTVEGTSNPNLYWYRQAAGRGLQLLFYSVGIGQISSEVPQNLSASRPQDRQFILSSKKLLLSDSGFYLCAWSVTVGNTIYFGEGSWLTVV.